These T cell receptor beta chains were read from a single sample in a study of control samples from healthy donors and cancer patients. Sequencing was performed with immunoSEQ multiplex PCR; in TCRdb, only in-frame clones are kept and a portion is missing. The table records 190,000 or so clones, over 80% of them present only once. Sequencing used blood. These receptors came from a man aged 18 to 30 in good health. The CDR3 runs from the conserved cysteine through the conserved F or W. D genes are given only for firm matches. Clone sizes are given selectively: once, few, many, or a class where the clone is expanded.

J: TRBJ2-5
V: TRBV9
D: NA
size: NA
DNA: TGTGCCAGCAGCGTAGGAGTGGGAGAGACCCAGTACTTC
CDR3: CASSVGVGETQYF

J: TRBJ1-2
V: TRBV6-5
D: TRBD1
size: once
DNA: TGTGCCAGCAGTTCGGACAGGGGGCCGCATGGCTACACCTTC
CDR3: CASSSDRGPHGYTF

J: TRBJ2-1
V: TRBV25-1
D: TRBD2
size: NA
DNA: TGTGCCAGCAGTGAATCTGGCGGGGGCTCCTACAATGAGCAGTTCTTC
CDR3: CASSESGGGSYNEQFF

J: TRBJ1-1
V: TRBV5-1
D: TRBD1
size: once
DNA: TGCGCCAGCAGCTTGCAACAGGGGGCAGGTGAAGCTTTCTTT
CDR3: CASSLQQGAGEAFF

J: TRBJ2-7
V: TRBV3-1/TRBV3-2
D: TRBD1
size: NA
DNA: TGTGCCAGCAGCCAAGGGGCCGGGACAGCCTACGAGCAGTACTTC
CDR3: CASSQGAGTAYEQYF

J: TRBJ1-4
V: TRBV18
D: NA
size: NA
DNA: TGTGCCAGCTCGCCGGGGTCAAATGAAAAACTGTTTTTT
CDR3: CASSPGSNEKLFF

J: TRBJ1-5
V: TRBV12-2
D: NA
size: NA
DNA: TGTGCAAGTCTCCTACAGGGGGCTGGCCAGCCCCAGCATTTT
CDR3: CASLLQGAGQPQHF

J: TRBJ2-1
V: TRBV20-1
D: TRBD2
size: NA
DNA: TGCAGTGCTAGTCTTACTAGCGGGGGGAACAATGAGCAGTTCTTC
CDR3: CSASLTSGGNNEQFF

J: TRBJ2-7
V: TRBV4-1
D: NA
size: NA
DNA: TGCGCCAGCAGCCAAGAATCAGGCTGGGAGCAGTACTTC
CDR3: CASSQESGWEQYF

J: TRBJ2-7
V: TRBV7-9
D: NA
size: once
DNA: TGTGCCAGCAGCTACGTTGAGGGTTTCTACGAGCAGTACTTC
CDR3: CASSYVEGFYEQYF

J: TRBJ1-2
V: TRBV24-1
D: NA
size: NA
DNA: TGTGCCACCAAGGACAGCAACTATGGCTACACCTTC
CDR3: CATKDSNYGYTF

J: TRBJ2-1
V: TRBV19
D: NA
size: NA
DNA: TGTGCCAGTACCCCGAGGGAGGCCGATGAGCAGTTCTTC
CDR3: CASTPREADEQFF

J: TRBJ1-4
V: TRBV11-2
D: TRBD1
size: NA
DNA: TGTGCCAGCAGACTAGGGGTCGGGGCGACAGGGGTAAATGAAAAACTGTTTTTT
CDR3: CASRLGVGATGVNEKLFF

J: TRBJ1-1
V: TRBV28
D: NA
size: NA
DNA: TGTGCCAGCAGTCAGACTGGGAACACTGAAGCTTTCTTT
CDR3: CASSQTGNTEAFF

J: TRBJ2-7
V: TRBV7-9
D: TRBD1
size: NA
DNA: TGTGCCAGCGGACGACAGGGGACCTACGAGCAGTACTTC
CDR3: CASGRQGTYEQYF

J: TRBJ2-2
V: TRBV4-2
D: NA
size: few
DNA: TGTGCCAGCAGACGGATTTCAGGGGCCCTTAACACCGGGGAGCTGTTTTTT
CDR3: CASRRISGALNTGELFF

J: TRBJ1-5
V: TRBV12-3/TRBV12-4
D: NA
size: few
DNA: TGTGCCAGCAGTGGCGTGGGACAGCCCCAGCATTTT
CDR3: CASSGVGQPQHF

J: TRBJ1-1
V: TRBV19
D: NA
size: NA
DNA: TGTGCCAGCCGACCGGGACACGGAGACACTGAAGCTTTCTTT
CDR3: CASRPGHGDTEAFF

J: TRBJ2-1
V: TRBV5-5
D: TRBD1
size: NA
DNA: TGTGCCAGCAGTCCCGGGACAGGGCTCGATGAGCAGTTCTTC
CDR3: CASSPGTGLDEQFF

J: TRBJ2-1
V: TRBV18
D: TRBD2
size: few
DNA: TGTGCCAGCTCACCACGGAGTCTCGGGGGGGATTACAATGAGCAGTTCTTC
CDR3: CASSPRSLGGDYNEQFF

J: TRBJ1-3
V: TRBV5-1
D: NA
size: NA
DNA: TGCGCCAGCAGACCCAATACAGGGAGTGCTGGAAACACCATATATTTT
CDR3: CASRPNTGSAGNTIYF

J: TRBJ2-3
V: TRBV24-1
D: NA
size: few
DNA: TGTGCCACCAGTGACCGACACCTAACTCCAGATACGCAGTATTTT
CDR3: CATSDRHLTPDTQYF

J: TRBJ2-2
V: TRBV11-3
D: TRBD2
size: NA
DNA: TGTGCCAGCAGTGCCCGGGCGGGGGGCGGCGGGGAGCTGTTTTTT
CDR3: CASSARAGGGGELFF

J: TRBJ2-5
V: TRBV9
D: NA
size: NA
DNA: TGTGCCAGCAGCGTAGATGAAGGCGGTTCCCAAGAGACCCAGTACTTC
CDR3: CASSVDEGGSQETQYF

J: TRBJ2-7
V: TRBV2
D: NA
size: NA
DNA: TGTGCCAGCGGGTTTTTTATCATTGGACAGATCTCCAACGAGCAGTACTTC
CDR3: CASGFFIIGQISNEQYF

J: TRBJ2-3
V: TRBV5-4
D: NA
size: NA
DNA: TGTGCCAGCAGCTTCGAACCCTCTAGCACAGATACGCAGTATTTT
CDR3: CASSFEPSSTDTQYF

J: TRBJ1-5
V: TRBV27
D: TRBD1
size: NA
DNA: TGTGCCAGCAGCCCCGAGACAGGGACAGATCAGCCCCAGCATTTT
CDR3: CASSPETGTDQPQHF

J: TRBJ2-3
V: TRBV2
D: TRBD2
size: NA
DNA: TGTGCCAGCAGTCCGCGGGGGGCGGACACAGATACGCAGTATTTT
CDR3: CASSPRGADTDTQYF

J: TRBJ1-1
V: TRBV4-1
D: NA
size: NA
DNA: TGCGCCAGCAGCCAAAAATCGGTAACGGTGAACACTGAAGCTTTCTTT
CDR3: CASSQKSVTVNTEAFF

J: TRBJ2-7
V: TRBV30
D: TRBD2
size: NA
DNA: TGTGCCTGGAGTCGCCCCGGGACTAGGAACGAGCAGTACTTC
CDR3: CAWSRPGTRNEQYF

J: TRBJ1-1
V: TRBV24-1
D: NA
size: once
DNA: TGTGCCACCAGTGACCCCCTAACCGCTGAAGCTTTCTTT
CDR3: CATSDPLTAEAFF

J: TRBJ2-4
V: TRBV21-1
D: NA
size: NA
DNA: TGTGCCAGCAGCCCCCTGACTGAGACAGTAGCCAAAAACATTCAGTACTTC
CDR3: CASSPLTETVAKNIQYF

J: TRBJ1-2
V: TRBV19
D: TRBD1
size: NA
DNA: TGTGCCAGTAGTACGGGACAGGGGAACTATGGCTACACCTTC
CDR3: CASSTGQGNYGYTF

J: TRBJ1-1
V: TRBV6-5
D: TRBD1
size: few
DNA: TGTGCCAGCAGCGTGGACAGGGGGTTTACTGAAGCTTTCTTT
CDR3: CASSVDRGFTEAFF

J: TRBJ2-7
V: TRBV11-2
D: NA
size: NA
DNA: TGTGCCAGCAGCTGGGGGGGCCTTGTATACGAGCAGTACTTC
CDR3: CASSWGGLVYEQYF

J: TRBJ2-3
V: TRBV10-1
D: NA
size: NA
DNA: TGCGCCAGCTATAACGGGGCGACCAGAAACACAGATACGCAGTATTTT
CDR3: CASYNGATRNTDTQYF

J: TRBJ1-3
V: TRBV2
D: NA
size: NA
DNA: TGTGCCAGCAGCCAATGGAACACCATATATTTT
CDR3: CASSQWNTIYF

J: TRBJ1-6
V: TRBV2
D: TRBD1
size: NA
DNA: TGTGCCAGCAGTGTCGACAGGGGGCCCAGCTCCTATAATTCACCCCTCCACTTT
CDR3: CASSVDRGPSSYNSPLHF

J: TRBJ1-4
V: TRBV9
D: TRBD1
size: NA
DNA: TGTGCCAGCAGCGCCACCTTAACAGAAGGACAGGGGCGCGGAAAACTGTTTTTT
CDR3: CASSATLTEGQGRGKLFF

J: TRBJ1-6
V: TRBV18
D: NA
size: NA
DNA: TGTGCCAGCTCACCGGCCGGGGATAATTCACCCCTCCACTTT
CDR3: CASSPAGDNSPLHF

J: TRBJ2-6
V: TRBV25-1
D: NA
size: once
DNA: TGTGCCAGCAGTAGTAGCTCTGGGGCCAACGTCCTGACTTTC
CDR3: CASSSSSGANVLTF

J: TRBJ2-2
V: TRBV5-4
D: NA
size: once
DNA: TGTGCCAGCGCGGGGGCCAACACCGGGGAGCTGTTTTTT
CDR3: CASAGANTGELFF

J: TRBJ2-3
V: TRBV24-1
D: NA
size: NA
DNA: TGTGCCACCAGTACGGGCAGCACAGATACGCAGTATTTT
CDR3: CATSTGSTDTQYF

J: TRBJ2-3
V: TRBV2
D: TRBD2
size: NA
DNA: TGTGCCAGCAGTGTCGGACTAGCGGGGGGGACAGATACGCAGTATTTT
CDR3: CASSVGLAGGTDTQYF

J: TRBJ1-4
V: TRBV4-1
D: TRBD1
size: NA
DNA: TGCGCCAGCAGCCAAGATCTCGGGACAGGGAATGAAAAACTGTTTTTT
CDR3: CASSQDLGTGNEKLFF

J: TRBJ1-2
V: TRBV12-5
D: NA
size: NA
DNA: TGTGCTAGTGGTTTACAGGGAGGAAGCTATGGCTACACCTTC
CDR3: CASGLQGGSYGYTF

J: TRBJ2-3
V: TRBV7-3
D: TRBD1
size: once
DNA: TGTGCCAGCAGCCCTTTCCGGGACAGGGAGGATACGCAGTATTTT
CDR3: CASSPFRDREDTQYF

J: TRBJ1-5
V: TRBV30
D: NA
size: NA
DNA: TGTGCCTGGAGTCCATCGAGGACCTTTTCGAATCAGCCCCAGCATTTT
CDR3: CAWSPSRTFSNQPQHF

J: TRBJ2-7
V: TRBV9
D: TRBD2
size: NA
DNA: TGTGCCAGCAGCGGGAGCGGGGGGGCTGGGTACGAGCAGTACTTC
CDR3: CASSGSGGAGYEQYF

J: TRBJ1-2
V: TRBV7-9
D: NA
size: NA
DNA: TGTGCCAGCAGCCGGCCCCGGACACAGTATAACTATGGCTACACCTTC
CDR3: CASSRPRTQYNYGYTF

J: TRBJ1-1
V: TRBV6-4
D: NA
size: NA
DNA: TGTGCCAGCAGTGAGGTCGCAGGCTCAGCTGAAGCTTTCTTT
CDR3: CASSEVAGSAEAFF